A single sample is the source of the 6 T cell receptor beta chains below, sequenced in a study of Graves' ophthalmopathy and Graves' hyperthyroidism. TCR beta CDR3 regions were amplified from RNA transcripts. The workflow started with a first-round RT-PCR run with HTBI primers and then moved on to a second-round multiplex PCR. A single record per CDR3 protein comes from TCRdb applying MiXCR to the multiplex PCR reads. The sample lists hundreds of thousands of distinct CDR3 sequences, about 44% occurring once. The specimen sequenced was peripheral blood. The receptors were gathered from an adult man with Graves' ophthalmopathy.

In this sample, this clonotype turned up a few times. The V gene is TRBV29-1, the J gene TRBJ2-7, with 7 bases lining up with TRBD1. The germline V gene encodes CDR1 SQVTM and CDR2 ANQGSEA. This CDR3 comprises 13 residues. The junction had 4 bases not matched to a gene; V was cut back by 3 bases and J by 2 bases. The CDR3 DNA reads TGCAGCGTTGAGGGGACAGAAACCTACGAGCAGTACTTC. This translates into CSVEGTETYEQYF.

This clonotype was detected ten times or more. The V gene is TRBV7-2, the J gene TRBJ1-5; D unresolved. CDR1 and CDR2 (germline): SGHTA, FQGNSA. The CDR3 sequence is 15 residues long. Trimming stripped 1 base from V and 5 bases from J, with 12 bases between. The CDR3 DNA reads as TGTGCCAGCAGCTTAGTTTCTCAGGTCGATCAGCCCCAGCATTTT. It specifies CASSLVSQVDQPQHF.

This clonotype appeared a few times. CDR3 sequence reads: CASTHSGTEAFF. The DNA of the CDR3 is TGCGCCAGTACGCATTCGGGCACTGAAGCTTTCTTT. V gene TRBV5-1 combines with J gene TRBJ1-1; D uncertain. CDR1 and CDR2 from the germline V gene are SGHRS and YFSETQ. Trimming removed 8 bases at V and 4 bases at J, with 12 bases between. This CDR3 has 12 amino acids.

This clonotype was counted many times. The chain has TRBV7-3 and TRBJ1-1, with 8 bases matching TRBD1. The length of the CDR3 is 14 residues. CDR1 and CDR2 from the germline V gene are SGHTA and FQGTGA. V shed 5 bases and J 4 bases; nucleotides not matched to a gene: 6. CDR3 sequence reads: CASSQTGGLTEAFF. The CDR3 nucleotides are TGTGCCAGCAGCCAAACAGGGGGTCTCACTGAAGCTTTCTTT.

In its sample, this clonotype was seen a few times. The chain couples TRBV20-1 to TRBJ2-2, with D unclear. Trimming removed 1 base at V and 6 bases at J, with 9 bases between. The length of the CDR3 is 13 residues. The germline V gene has CDR1 DFQATT and CDR2 SNEGSKA (reference sequence). CDR3 in amino acids: CSARGLLAGELFF. The CDR3 DNA sequence: TGCAGTGCTAGAGGGCTTCTCGCCGGGGAGCTGTTTTTT.

This clonotype was observed at least ten times. The chain combines TRBV19 with TRBJ1-5; 11 bases fit TRBD1. The germline gives CDR1 LNHDA, CDR2 SQIVND (reference sequence). The CDR3 totals 15 residues. J gave up 5 bases and V 7 bases, and 7 bases lay outside the gene matches. CDR3 coding DNA: TGTGCCAGTAACGGGGGGGGACAGGGGGATCAGCCCCAGCATTTT. Amino acids: CASNGGGQGDQPQHF.